These 20 T cell receptor beta chains share one sample of origin, sequenced in a study of CD8+CD57+ T cells in acquired aplastic anemia. The template used for profiling TCR beta VDJ and CDR3 was genomic DNA. TCRdb passed the reads through MiXCR, listing each CDR3 protein once. The sample yields 35,000 to 45,000 distinct CDR3 sequences, 55% to 80% seen once. Sequenced sample: sorted CD4+, CD8+, or CD8+CD57+ T cells (not recorded which) from PBMCs. All receptors derive from a human donor in good health, serving as a control.

In its sample, this clonotype is medium-sized. This chain uses TRBV6-1 with TRBJ2-1; D possibly matches TRBD1 or TRBD2 (5 bases each). CDR3 length equals 16 residues. Germline CDR1 and CDR2: MNHNS and SASEGT. V gave up 1 base and J gave up 2 bases, with 12 bases separating them. The CDR3 spells CASSEDPGPTYNEQFF. CDR3 in DNA: TGTGCCAGCAGTGAAGATCCGGGACCTACCTACAATGAGCAGTTCTTC.

In this sample, this clonotype turned up many times. The chain joins TRBV5-4 to TRBJ2-3, with 7 bases that match TRBD1. The ends lost 1 base at V and 1 base at J; junction bases unmatched: 6. CDR1 is SGHNT, CDR2 YYREEE, per germline (reference sequence). CDR3 length: 16 amino acids. The CDR3 DNA follows: TGTGCCAGCAGCTTGTGGCGGACAGGAGGCACAGATACGCAGTATTTT. Translating gives CASSLWRTGGTDTQYF.

The J gene is TRBJ2-5, the V gene TRBV12-3 or TRBV12-4, with D perhaps TRBD1 (7 bases). Trimming pared 8 bases from V and 2 bases from J, leaving 12 bases between. The CDR3 extends over 13 amino acids. DNA of the CDR3: TGTGCCAGCGGGAGGACAGGTCAAGAGACCCAGTACTTC. Amino acids: CASGRTGQETQYF.

This clonotype is a singleton in its sample. The chain employs TRBV7-9 and TRBJ1-2; 7 nucleotides agree with TRBD1. Germline CDR1 is SEHNR and CDR2 is FQNEAQ (reference sequence). V was clipped by 5 bases and J by 3 bases; unmatched bases: 9. CDR3 length: 15 amino acids. Written as DNA, the CDR3 is TGTGCCAGCAGCCCCCGGACAGGCCCCGACTATGGCTACACCTTC. Translating it yields CASSPRTGPDYGYTF.

The J gene is TRBJ1-2, the V gene TRBV24-1, with D possibly matching TRBD1 (5 bases). Germline CDR1 is KGHDR and CDR2 is SFDVKD. V dropped 8 bases and J dropped 8 bases, with 14 bases sitting between them. The CDR3 totals 12 residues. CDR3 sequence: CATMSRDGGYTF. The DNA of the CDR3 is TGTGCCACCATGTCCAGGGATGGCGGCTACACCTTC.

This chain connects TRBV20-1 to TRBJ2-2; D gene ambiguous. CDR1 and CDR2 (germline): DFQATT, SNEGSKA (reference sequence). V lost 5 bases and J 4 bases, leaving 5 bases between the germline ends. The CDR3 has 11 amino acids. The CDR3 bases are TGCAGTGCTGTTACCACCGGGGAGCTGTTTTTT. Protein sequence: CSAVTTGELFF.

The chain joins TRBV20-1 to TRBJ2-1; D is unclear. The CDR3 runs 15 residues. Germline loops: CDR1 DFQATT, CDR2 SNEGSKA (reference sequence). V was trimmed by 2 bases and J by 0 bases, leaving 11 bases between them. DNA of the CDR3: TGCAGTGCTAGAAGGACGGGCATCTCCTACAATGAGCAGTTCTTC. Its translation: CSARRTGISYNEQFF.

The genes are TRBV2 and TRBJ2-1; 8 bases are a match to TRBD2. The J segment lost 1 base and the V segment lost 3 bases, leaving 11 bases of the junction unmatched. Germline V CDR1 and CDR2: SNHLY, FYNNEI. This CDR3 spans 18 amino acids. CDR3 loop: CASSEGPHSGESYNEQFF. The DNA of the CDR3 is TGTGCCAGCAGTGAGGGGCCTCATAGCGGGGAATCCTACAATGAGCAGTTCTTC. Supplemented by reference TRBV2 and TRBJ2-1, the full variable domain reads EPEVTQTPSHQVTQMGQEVILRCVPISNHLYFYWYRQILGQKVEFLVSFYNNEISEKSEIFDDQFSVERPDGSNFTLKIRSTKLEDSAMYFCASSEGPHSGESYNEQFFGPGTRLTVL.

The chain links TRBV15 to TRBJ2-3; either TRBD1 or TRBD2 may fit D (5 bases each). CDR1 is LNHNV and CDR2 is YYDKDF in the germline V gene (reference sequence). V was shortened by 3 bases and J by 4 bases, with 14 bases between the two germline ends. This CDR3 has 15 amino acids. This chain's CDR3 is CATSRPGLGSDTQYF. The CDR3 DNA follows: TGTGCCACCAGCAGGCCGGGGCTCGGGTCAGATACGCAGTATTTT.

The chain uses TRBV15 and TRBJ2-1; 9 bases line up with TRBD1. The CDR3 covers 17 residues. Losses at the gene ends were 0 bases for V and 6 bases for J; bases not matched to a gene: 9. Germline V gene lookup returns CDR1 LNHNV and CDR2 YYDKDF (reference sequence). CDR3 sequence: CATSREWTGVTGNEQFF. The CDR3 region has the DNA TGTGCCACCAGCAGAGAGTGGACAGGGGTAACGGGCAATGAGCAGTTCTTC.

The rearrangement joins TRBV7-3 to TRBJ2-3; perhaps D is TRBD1 or TRBD2 (5 bases each). Trimming stripped 6 bases from V and 5 bases from J, with 18 bases between. The CDR3 consists of 15 residues. Germline V gene sequence: CDR1 SGHTA, CDR2 FQGTGA. The CDR3 DNA is TGTGCCAGCAGTCCTATGGGACGGGAAGGAGATACGCAGTATTTT. This sequence encodes CASSPMGREGDTQYF.

By share of the sample, this clonotype is medium-sized. The V and J genes are TRBV7-8 and TRBJ2-3; D call uncertain. CDR1 and CDR2 from the germline V gene are SGHVS and FQNEAQ. The CDR3 is made up of 12 amino acids. Trimming cost V 5 bases and J 6 bases, with 9 bases left between them. The CDR3: CASSLSGDTQYF. CDR3 DNA sequence: TGTGCCAGCAGCCTATCCGGGGATACGCAGTATTTT.

V gene TRBV9 combines with J gene TRBJ2-7, with 9 positions matching TRBD1. Germline V lookup: CDR1 SGDLS, CDR2 YYNGEE. The V gene end was trimmed by 3 bases and the J gene end by 5 bases; junction bases not matched to a gene: 6. The CDR3 length is 14 residues. The CDR3 DNA sequence: TGTGCCAGCAGCGGGGGACAGGGTGACCACGAGCAGTACTTC. It yields the protein CASSGGQGDHEQYF. Full variable domain (remainder filled in from reference TRBV9 and TRBJ2-7): DSGVTQTPKHLITATGQRVTLRCSPRSGDLSVYWYQQSLDQGLQFLIQYYNGEERAKGNILERFSAQQFPDLHSELNLSSLELGDSALYFCASSGGQGDHEQYFGPGTRLTVT.

V and J are TRBV20-1 and TRBJ1-1; D remains ambiguous. This CDR3 comprises 12 residues. Trimming shortened V by 6 bases and J by 0 bases, and 8 bases separated the two germline ends. CDR1 is DFQATT and CDR2 is SNEGSKA in the germline V gene (reference sequence). The CDR3 DNA reads TGCAGTGCCGAGCCAGTGAACACTGAAGCTTTCTTT. Translating it yields CSAEPVNTEAFF.

This rearrangement joins TRBV28 to TRBJ1-2; maybe TRBD1 (5 bases). CDR1 and CDR2 (germline): MDHEN, SYDVKM. This CDR3 has 15 amino acids. The V and J ends lost 1 base and 4 bases respectively, with 13 bases between them. The CDR3 sequence is CASSLFGASGYGYTF. Here the CDR3 DNA reads TGTGCCAGCAGTTTATTTGGGGCTTCGGGCTATGGCTACACCTTC.

The chain uses TRBV4-2 and TRBJ2-7; perhaps D is TRBD1 or TRBD2 (7 bases each). This CDR3 spans 15 amino acids. With 4 bases removed from V and 2 bases from J, the gap between germline ends came to 15 bases. Per germline, CDR1 LGHNA and CDR2 YNFKEQ. This chain's CDR3 is CASSPGEGATYEQYF. As DNA, the CDR3 is TGTGCCAGCAGCCCGGGGGAGGGGGCCACCTACGAGCAGTACTTC.

By share of the sample, this clonotype is medium-sized. The chain is built from TRBV19 and TRBJ2-3; TRBD1 agrees at 7 bases. CDR1 is LNHDA and CDR2 is SQIVND in the germline V gene (reference sequence). V shed 6 bases, J shed 0 bases, and the junction held 0 bases outside the gene matches. There are 13 residues in the CDR3. Here the CDR3 reads CASRGQSTDTQYF. CDR3 DNA sequence: TGTGCCAGTAGGGGACAGAGCACAGATACGCAGTATTTT.

As DNA, the CDR3 is TGCAGCGTTGACGCCCGAGGGGACAGGGGCTACGAGCAGTACTTC. Translated, it gives CSVDARGDRGYEQYF. The V call is TRBV29-1, the J call TRBJ2-7; 10 nucleotides match TRBD1. Germline assignment: CDR1 SQVTM and CDR2 ANQGSEA. CDR3 length equals 15 residues. V dropped 3 bases and J dropped 3; count of bases not matched to a gene: 8.

The V gene is TRBV29-1, the J gene TRBJ1-1, with D hard to call. There are 13 residues in the CDR3. In germline, CDR1 is SQVTM, CDR2 ANQGSEA. Trimming stripped 3 bases from V and 3 bases from J, with 11 bases between. CDR3 coding DNA: TGCAGCGTTGAGGTCGTTCTGGACACTGAAGCTTTCTTT. Amino acid sequence: CSVEVVLDTEAFF.

With regard to this clonotype: One junction end does not reproduce the germline sequence, and a read error may be involved. The chain links TRBV19 to TRBJ2-3; a possible D gene is TRBD2 (5 bases). Germline CDR1 and CDR2: LNHDA and SQIVND (reference sequence). The length of the CDR3 is 14 residues. CDR3 loop: CASSTGSSTDTRYF. CDR3 bases: TGCGCCAGTAGTACCGGGTCTAGCACGGATACGCGGTATTTT.